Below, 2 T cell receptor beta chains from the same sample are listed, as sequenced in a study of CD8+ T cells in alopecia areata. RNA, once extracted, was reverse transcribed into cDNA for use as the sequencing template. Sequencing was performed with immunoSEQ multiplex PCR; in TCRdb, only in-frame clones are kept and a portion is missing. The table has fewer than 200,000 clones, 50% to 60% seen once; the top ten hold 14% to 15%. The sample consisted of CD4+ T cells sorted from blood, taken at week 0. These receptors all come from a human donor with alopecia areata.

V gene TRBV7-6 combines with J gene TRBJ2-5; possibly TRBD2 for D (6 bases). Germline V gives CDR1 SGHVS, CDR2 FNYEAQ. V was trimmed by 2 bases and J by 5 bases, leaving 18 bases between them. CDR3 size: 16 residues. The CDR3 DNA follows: TGTGCCAGCAGCTTATACCTAGCCTGGGGGGAGGAGACCCAGTACTTC. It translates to CASSLYLAWGEETQYF.

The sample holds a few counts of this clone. The chain's CDR3 is CASSRGGVPYF. For the CDR3, the DNA is TGTGCCAGCAGTAGAGGGGGGGTCCCTTATTTT. The chain has TRBV6-5 and TRBJ2-3; possibly TRBD2 for D (7 bases). With 5 bases removed from V and 15 bases from J, the gap between germline ends came to 15 bases. The CDR3 loop spans 11 amino acids. The V gene's germline CDR1 is MNHEY and CDR2 SVGAGI.